Each of the 14 T cell receptor beta chains below was sequenced from the same sample in a study of regulatory T cells in long-lasting Graves disease. Specified time point: persistent/refractory GD, antithyroid drugs over 5 years with positive TRAb. The TCR library used RNA extracted from PBMCs. CDR3-region Arm-PCR and iRepertoire HTBI primers produced the TCR beta libraries. One entry per CDR3 protein, called by TCRdb with MiXCR from the multiplex PCR reads. Of roughly 400,000 distinct CDR3 sequences listed, around 20% are singletons. The sequencing used peripheral blood mononuclear cells (PBMCs), collected when the disease was refractory, from a patient treated with antithyroid drugs. The origin of the receptors is a female donor with Graves disease.

This clonotype appeared many times. The chain couples TRBV30 to TRBJ1-1; the D is unclear. Germline V gene lookup returns CDR1 GTSNPN and CDR2 SVGIG (reference sequence). The CDR3 consists of 13 residues. With 5 bases removed from V and 0 bases from J, the gap between germline ends came to 10 bases. Written as DNA, the CDR3 is TGTGCCTGGGCCAGAGGCATGAACACTGAAGCTTTCTTT. It translates to CAWARGMNTEAFF. The variable domain in full, with the rest retrieved from reference TRBV30 and TRBJ1-1, is SQTIHQWPATLVQPVGSPLSLECTVEGTSNPNLYWYRQAAGRGLQLLFYSVGIGQISSEVPQNLSASRPQDRQFILSSKKLLLSDSGFYLCAWARGMNTEAFFGQGTRLTVV.

The chain employs TRBV10-3 and TRBJ2-7, with 7 bases lining up with TRBD1. The germline CDR1 and CDR2 sequences are ENHRY and SYGVKD. The V segment lost 2 bases and the J segment 6 bases; nucleotides outside the gene matches: 4. The length of the CDR3 is 13 residues. CDR3: CAISETGVGEQYF. The CDR3 bases are TGTGCCATCAGTGAGACAGGGGTCGGCGAGCAGTACTTC.

This clonotype was seen only a few times. The rearrangement links TRBV4-1 to TRBJ2-5; a possible D gene is TRBD1 (6 bases). Germline CDR1 reads MGHRA; CDR2 reads YSYEKL. The CDR3 length is 16 residues. V was cut by 1 base and J by 0 bases, with 12 bases left in between. The CDR3 is CASSQVPHRDQETQYF. CDR3 sequence (DNA): TGCGCCAGCAGCCAAGTTCCCCACAGGGACCAAGAGACCCAGTACTTC.

The chain combines TRBV20-1 with TRBJ1-3; the D is unclear. This CDR3 spans 15 amino acids. Germline CDR1 DFQATT, CDR2 SNEGSKA (reference sequence). V was pared by 1 base and J by 0 bases, with 10 bases between. CDR3 bases: TGCAGTGCTAGAGTTGCGGGGATCTCTGGAAACACCATATATTTT. Protein sequence: CSARVAGISGNTIYF.

This clonotype was seen at least ten times. This chain links TRBV7-2 with TRBJ2-5; a possible D gene is TRBD1 (6 bases). Per the germline V gene, CDR1 is SGHTA and CDR2 is FQGNSA. CDR3 length: 13 residues. The V end lost 1 base, the J end lost 4 bases, and 7 bases lay between the germline ends. The CDR3 sequence is CASSLGRGETQYF. The CDR3 DNA follows: TGTGCCAGCAGCTTAGGCAGGGGAGAGACCCAGTACTTC.

This clonotype has ten or more counts. Here the CDR3 DNA reads TGTGCCAGCAAAATATTGAGCACTGAAGCTTTCTTT. It codes for CASKILSTEAFF. The V gene is TRBV28, the J gene TRBJ1-1; D is ambiguous. V was cut by 7 bases and J by 4 bases, with 10 bases left in between. CDR3 length equals 12 residues. In germline, CDR1 is MDHEN, CDR2 SYDVKM.

This clonotype was counted a few times. J is TRBJ1-2 and V is TRBV11-3; D unclear. Trimming stripped 5 bases from V and 2 bases from J, with 18 bases between. This CDR3 is built from 16 residues. Looked up from germline, CDR1 is SGHNT and CDR2 is YENEEA. The DNA for the CDR3 is TGTGCCAGCAGCCCGGAGCCCTCCACTGGAAACTATGGCTACACCTTC. Its protein product is CASSPEPSTGNYGYTF.

With regard to this clonotype: The junction departs from germline at one end; a sequencing error may be responsible. V usage is TRBV2 and J usage is TRBJ2-7; the D is unclear. CDR1 and CDR2 (germline): SNHLY, FYNNEI. The CDR3 extends over 13 amino acids. CDR3 bases: TGTGCCACCAGTGACGCGTCGAGATACGAGCAGTACTTC. It specifies CATSDASRYEQYF.

The sample holds many counts of this clonotype. In DNA, the CDR3 is TGTGCCAGCAAGTTCCGCAGCGGGGCCGCAAAAGAGCAGTACTTC. As protein: CASKFRSGAAKEQYF. This sequence joins TRBV28 and TRBJ2-7; 7 bases agree with TRBD2. The CDR3 loop spans 15 amino acids. The germline gives CDR1 MDHEN, CDR2 SYDVKM. V lost 7 bases, J lost 7 bases, and 16 bases stayed unmatched.

On this clonotype: A far larger clone is one nucleotide away, so this likely arose from a read error. The chain recombines TRBV2 with TRBJ2-7; a possible D gene is TRBD1 (6 bases). The CDR3 runs 15 residues. The germline V gene has CDR1 SNHLY and CDR2 FYNNEI. CDR3 coding DNA: TGTGCCAGCAGTGAAGTCCAGGACAGAGTCTACGACCAGTACTTC. Translating it yields CASSEVQDRVYDQYF.

The rearrangement links TRBV25-1 to TRBJ2-6; D is ambiguous. The CDR3 is made up of 18 amino acids. V lost 1 base and J 0 bases, leaving 13 bases between the germline ends. In germline, CDR1 is MGHDK, CDR2 SYGVNS. The CDR3 here is CASSESEEFPSGANVLTF. The DNA of the CDR3 is TGTGCCAGCAGTGAATCGGAAGAATTCCCCTCTGGGGCCAACGTCCTGACTTTC. Filled out from reference TRBV25-1 and TRBJ2-6, the complete variable domain reads EADIYQTPRYLVIGTGKKITLECSQTMGHDKMYWYQQDPGMELHLIHYSYGVNSTEKGDLSSESTVSRIRTEHFPLTLESARPSHTSQYLCASSESEEFPSGANVLTFGAGSRLTVL.

This clonotype was seen at least ten times. The chain uses TRBV15 and TRBJ2-5, with unresolved D. This CDR3 region has 17 residues. V gave up 1 base and J gave up 1 base, with 16 bases separating them. CDR1 LNHNV and CDR2 YYDKDF come from the germline V gene (reference sequence). The CDR3 DNA sequence: TGTGCCACCAGCAGAGGACTCCAGGCAGGCTTCCAAGAGACCCAGTACTTC. Translated: CATSRGLQAGFQETQYF.

The sample holds many counts of this clonotype. J is TRBJ2-2 and V is TRBV12-3 or TRBV12-4; 8 bases match TRBD2. With 6 bases clipped from V and 6 bases from J, the junction kept 3 bases outside the gene matches. This CDR3 has 13 amino acids. CDR3 loop: CASRATSAGELFF. The CDR3 nucleotides read TGTGCCAGCAGAGCGACTAGCGCCGGGGAGCTGTTTTTT.

V and J are TRBV20-1 and TRBJ2-7; 10 bases fit TRBD2. Per the germline V gene, CDR1 is DFQATT and CDR2 is SNEGSKA (reference sequence). The CDR3 covers 15 residues. Trimming removed 5 bases from V and 3 bases from J; junction bases left unmatched: 10. The CDR3 bases are TGCAGTGCTCCCGGGCTAGCGGGAGAGAGCTACGAGCAGTACTTC. Protein product: CSAPGLAGESYEQYF.